These 27 T cell receptor beta chains were all obtained from the same sample, sequenced in a study of T cell repertoires in cytomegalovirus infection. MiXCR was run by TCRdb on the reads, yielding one entry per CDR3 protein. The sample shows 50,000 to 55,000 distinct CDR3 sequences, around 20% of them seen only once. These receptors are not linked to any known antigen. The sample here was CD8+ T cells from cultured PBMCs, taken from culture after CMV antigen stimulation. The receptors originated from a human donor in good health (CMV status not recorded). Some clones in this sample may be carry-over from other donors' samples.

V usage is TRBV7-9 and J usage is TRBJ1-1; the D is unclear. The germline V gene has CDR1 SEHNR and CDR2 FQNEAQ (reference sequence). Trimming removed 8 bases at V and 5 bases at J, with 6 bases between. This CDR3 spans 10 amino acids. The CDR3 region is CASSITEAFF. In DNA form, the CDR3 reads TGTGCCAGCTCTATTACTGAAGCTTTCTTT.

This clonotype was picked up a small number of times. This chain links TRBV6-1 with TRBJ2-5, with 9 bases that match TRBD2. After removal of 6 bases from V and 1 base from J, the junction contained 3 bases not matched to a gene. Germline assignment: CDR1 MNHNS and CDR2 SASEGT. The CDR3 loop spans 14 amino acids. Here the CDR3 DNA reads TGTGCCAGCAGACCTAGCGGGGCCCAAGAGACCCAGTACTTC. Translation: CASRPSGAQETQYF.

At least ten counts were recorded for this clonotype. The CDR3: CASQDSRRDTQYF. The CDR3 bases are TGTGCCAGCCAGGACTCGCGGAGGGATACGCAGTATTTT. The chain couples TRBV7-9 to TRBJ2-3; the D gene is possibly TRBD2 (5 bases). This CDR3 spans 13 amino acids. V dropped 8 bases and J dropped 6 bases, with 15 bases sitting between them. CDR1 and CDR2 (germline): SEHNR, FQNEAQ (reference sequence).

The gene calls are TRBV7-9 and TRBJ2-1; D may correspond to TRBD1 or TRBD2 (7 bases each). The ends were cut back, 5 bases at V and 8 bases at J, with 19 bases in the middle. This CDR3 region has 15 residues. Looked up from germline, CDR1 is SEHNR and CDR2 is FQNEAQ (reference sequence). The CDR3 protein is CASSPRGGGNYEQFF. The CDR3 DNA follows: TGTGCCAGCAGCCCCCGGGGAGGGGGCAACTATGAGCAGTTCTTC.

This clonotype was seen a handful of times. V is TRBV28 and J is TRBJ1-1, with D tentatively TRBD1 (5 bases). V was pared by 1 base and J by 5 bases, with 11 bases between. The CDR3 has 14 amino acids. Germline loops: CDR1 MDHEN, CDR2 SYDVKM. The chain's CDR3 is CASSLLRGRTEAFF. In DNA form, the CDR3 reads TGTGCCAGCAGTTTATTAAGGGGTCGGACTGAAGCTTTCTTT.

The chain uses TRBV27 and TRBJ2-7; 7 positions match TRBD1. This CDR3 region has 14 residues. With V trimmed by 1 base and J by 5 bases, 5 bases remained unmatched. Germline-derived CDR1 and CDR2 are MNHEY and SMNVEV (reference sequence). The DNA of the CDR3 is TGTGCCAGCAGTTTATACAGGGGATTCCACGAGCAGTACTTC. Protein sequence: CASSLYRGFHEQYF.

In this sample, this clonotype turned up a few times. V and J are TRBV7-8 and TRBJ2-7; D perhaps matches TRBD2 (6 bases). The germline V and J ends were trimmed by 6 bases and 7 bases, with 25 bases remaining between them. The CDR3 runs 16 residues. From germline, CDR1 is SGHVS and CDR2 FQNEAQ. CDR3 sequence reads: CASRRRSQGTSGEQYF. In DNA form, the CDR3 reads TGTGCCAGCAGACGCCGGTCTCAAGGGACTTCCGGGGAGCAGTACTTC.

V and J are TRBV28 and TRBJ2-1; 8 bases are shared with TRBD1. Germline values: CDR1 MDHEN, CDR2 SYDVKM. This CDR3 has 15 amino acids. With 6 bases clipped from V and 1 base from J, the junction kept 5 bases outside the gene matches. The CDR3 sequence: CASRRNRGSYNEQFF. The DNA for the CDR3 is TGTGCCAGCAGACGGAACAGGGGGTCCTACAATGAGCAGTTCTTC.

The chain combines TRBV7-9 with TRBJ2-5; D is tentatively TRBD1 or TRBD2 (5 bases each). CDR1 is SEHNR, CDR2 FQNEAQ, per germline (reference sequence). V was trimmed by 1 base and J by 5 bases, leaving 8 bases between them. The CDR3 loop spans 13 amino acids. The CDR3 sequence is CASSLDGAETQYF. Here the CDR3 DNA reads TGTGCCAGCAGCTTAGACGGGGCGGAGACCCAGTACTTC.

The chain has TRBV24-1 and TRBJ2-1, with TRBD2 matching 8 bases. The germline V gene encodes CDR1 KGHDR and CDR2 SFDVKD. The trim removed 5 bases at V and 4 bases at J, leaving 3 bases unmatched. The CDR3 is made up of 14 amino acids. CDR3 nucleotides: TGTGCCACCAGTGGCGGGGGGAATTACAATGAGCAGTTCTTC. Translation: CATSGGGNYNEQFF.

V is TRBV7-2 and J is TRBJ2-2; D is possibly TRBD1 (6 bases). In germline, CDR1 is SGHTA, CDR2 FQGNSA. The CDR3 loop spans 15 amino acids. The V end lost 5 bases, the J end lost 6 bases, and 16 bases lay between the germline ends. The CDR3 reads CASSQGWPPAGELFF. CDR3 coding DNA: TGTGCCAGCAGCCAGGGGTGGCCCCCGGCCGGGGAGCTGTTTTTT.

This clonotype has more than one count but fewer than ten. The chain is built from TRBV2 and TRBJ1-2; perhaps TRBD1 as D (6 bases). Germline lookup yields CDR1 SNHLY and CDR2 FYNNEI. Trimming pared 1 base from V and 3 bases from J, leaving 12 bases between. This CDR3 has 15 amino acids. Written as DNA, the CDR3 is TGTGCCAGCAGTGAAGGGCACAGGGAGTACTATGGCTACACCTTC. This sequence encodes CASSEGHREYYGYTF.

The gene calls are TRBV12-3 or TRBV12-4 and TRBJ2-7; D remains ambiguous. V gave up 3 bases and J gave up 7 bases, with 10 bases separating them. The CDR3 runs to 12 residues. CDR3 in DNA: TGTGCCAGCAGTTTTCCAGGTTTTGAGCAGTACTTC. As protein: CASSFPGFEQYF.

The chain recombines TRBV5-1 with TRBJ2-7; 10 bases align to TRBD1. V trimming: 4 bases; J trimming: 5 bases; junction bases outside the gene matches: 12. This CDR3 has 16 residues. CDR1 SGHRS and CDR2 YFSETQ come from the germline V gene. The CDR3 DNA is TGCGCCAGCAGCGCAACAGCCGGGACAGGGGCAGACGAGCAGTACTTC. Its protein is CASSATAGTGADEQYF.

This clonotype came up a few times. This chain uses TRBV27 with TRBJ1-1; D not resolved. V was clipped by 3 bases and J by 3 bases, with 11 bases between them. The CDR3 totals 14 residues. Germline loops: CDR1 MNHEY, CDR2 SMNVEV (reference sequence). The chain's CDR3 is CASSFGRGDTEAFF. For the CDR3, the DNA is TGTGCCAGCAGTTTCGGGCGTGGGGACACTGAAGCTTTCTTT.

This clonotype was counted only a few times. The chain couples TRBV27 to TRBJ1-6, with unresolved D. V gave up 7 bases and J gave up 0 bases, with 4 bases separating them. The CDR3 loop spans 13 amino acids. Germline CDR1 MNHEY, CDR2 SMNVEV (reference sequence). The CDR3 coding sequence is TGTGCCAGCACGAGCTCCTATAATTCACCCCTCCACTTT. Its translation: CASTSSYNSPLHF.

The chain has TRBV28 and TRBJ2-7; tentatively, D is TRBD1 or TRBD2 (5 bases each). This CDR3 contains 13 residues. V was pared by 8 bases and J by 7 bases, with 18 bases between. Germline V gene lookup returns CDR1 MDHEN and CDR2 SYDVKM. CDR3 in DNA: TGTGCCAGCCCAGGCCCGGGACCGTGGGAGCAGTACTTC. Its translation: CASPGPGPWEQYF.

The chain couples TRBV4-1 to TRBJ1-3; D call uncertain. The germline gives CDR1 MGHRA, CDR2 YSYEKL. The ends were cut back, 1 base at V and 0 bases at J, with 10 bases in the middle. CDR3 length equals 16 residues. CDR3 region: CASSQAGVSSGNTIYF. As DNA, the CDR3 is TGCGCCAGCAGCCAAGCCGGGGTTAGCTCTGGAAACACCATATATTTT.

This clonotype was detected a few times. The V and J genes are TRBV4-1 and TRBJ1-1, with unresolved D. CDR1 and CDR2 from the germline V gene are MGHRA and YSYEKL. The CDR3 spans 16 residues. V gave up 2 bases and J gave up 0 bases, with 13 bases separating them. The DNA of the CDR3 is TGCGCCAGCAGCCAAAGATCGACAAATCTGAACACTGAAGCTTTCTTT. This encodes CASSQRSTNLNTEAFF.

This clonotype is medium-sized. The chain couples TRBV12-3 or TRBV12-4 to TRBJ1-2, with a possible D match to TRBD1 (5 bases). The CDR3 is made up of 14 amino acids. Trimming took 3 bases from V and 4 from J, leaving 12 bases between them. CDR3 sequence reads: CASSFSAGSYGYTF. The CDR3 DNA reads TGTGCCAGCAGTTTTTCGGCAGGGTCCTATGGCTACACCTTC.

Within the sample, this clonotype is medium-sized. V and J are TRBV20-1 and TRBJ2-7; 10 bases agree with TRBD2. CDR3 length: 12 amino acids. CDR1 is DFQATT and CDR2 is SNEGSKA in the germline V gene (reference sequence). Trimming took 3 bases from V and 6 from J; bases not matched to a gene: 2. In nucleotides, the CDR3 is TGCAGTGCTAGCCCTAGCGGGAGCGAGCAGTACTTC. Translated: CSASPSGSEQYF.

The gene calls are TRBV7-3 and TRBJ2-1; D remains unclear. Germline V lookup: CDR1 SGHTA, CDR2 FQGTGA. The CDR3 spans 13 residues. The V end lost 0 bases, the J end lost 5 bases, and 5 bases lay between the germline ends. The CDR3 here is CASSLTPDNEQFF. CDR3 sequence (DNA): TGTGCCAGCAGCTTAACCCCGGACAATGAGCAGTTCTTC.

The chain carries TRBV6-5 and TRBJ2-2, with a weak D call TRBD2 (6 bases). CDR1 and CDR2 from the germline V gene are MNHEY and SVGAGI. The CDR3 contains 16 residues. Trimming cost V 6 bases and J 6 bases, with 20 bases left between them. CDR3 sequence reads: CASRVRDFHYSGELFF. The CDR3 DNA is TGTGCCAGCAGGGTACGGGACTTCCATTACTCCGGGGAGCTGTTTTTT.

The CDR3: CASSLAESSYNEQFF. CDR3 bases: TGTGCCAGCAGCTTAGCGGAAAGCTCCTACAATGAGCAGTTCTTC. The genes are TRBV11-2 and TRBJ2-1; D remains unclear. Trimming left V 1 base short and J 0 bases short, with 7 bases between. This CDR3 is 15 amino acids long. In germline, CDR1 is SGHAT, CDR2 FQNNGV. The full variable domain, rest sourced from reference TRBV11-2 and TRBJ2-1, is EAGVAQSPRYKIIEKRQSVAFWCNPISGHATLYWYQQILGQGPKLLIQFQNNGVVDDSQLPKDRFSAERLKGVDSTLKIQPAKLEDSAVYLCASSLAESSYNEQFFGPGTRLTVL.

The V call is TRBV15, the J call TRBJ1-4; D remains unclear. The CDR3 extends over 15 amino acids. Per the germline V gene, CDR1 is LNHNV and CDR2 is YYDKDF (reference sequence). V lost 0 bases, J lost 5 bases, and 10 bases lay in between. The CDR3 DNA follows: TGTGCCACCAGCAGAGATCTGGGCCTCAATGAAAAACTGTTTTTT. It specifies CATSRDLGLNEKLFF.

Only a few counts were recorded for this clonotype. The CDR3 nucleotides are TGTGCCAGCAGCCGGGGGTCTCAGACCCAGTACTTC. The encoded protein is CASSRGSQTQYF. The V and J genes are TRBV7-8 and TRBJ2-5; possibly TRBD2 for D (6 bases). This CDR3 is 12 amino acids long. V dropped 5 bases and J dropped 6 bases, with 10 bases sitting between them. In germline, CDR1 is SGHVS, CDR2 FQNEAQ.

A few counts support this clonotype. V usage is TRBV28 and J usage is TRBJ2-5; no firm D call. V lost 4 bases and J 0 bases, leaving 3 bases between the germline ends. Germline CDR1 and CDR2: MDHEN and SYDVKM. The CDR3 runs to 12 residues. The CDR3 here is CASSWYQETQYF. The CDR3 nucleotides are TGTGCCAGCAGTTGGTACCAAGAGACCCAGTACTTC.